These 30 T cell receptor beta chains were all obtained from the same sample, sequenced in a study of response to subunit inactivated influenza vaccine. TCRdb itself ran the RT-PCR reads through MiXCR, one entry per CDR3 protein. The profile shows under 850,000 distinct CDR3 sequences, 15% to 20% of them singletons. The sequencing used PBMCs from blood, collected more than 4 days after vaccination. These receptors all stem from a man aged 45-65 years who received an inactivated influenza vaccine.

CDR3 DNA sequence: TGTGCCAGCAGCTTAGAACTTGGACAGGGAGGGACCCAGTACTTC. It codes for CASSLELGQGGTQYF. This chain links TRBV11-3 with TRBJ2-5, with TRBD1 matching over 8 bases. V was pared by 0 bases and J by 7 bases, with 7 bases of the junction left unmatched. The CDR3 totals 15 residues. From germline, CDR1 is SGHNT and CDR2 YENEEA.

The chain employs TRBV15 and TRBJ2-7; 7 bases align to TRBD1. The germline CDR1 and CDR2 sequences are LNHNV and YYDKDF (reference sequence). This CDR3 is 15 amino acids long. Unmatched junction bases numbered 11, after V lost 3 bases and J lost 6 bases. As DNA, the CDR3 is TGTGCCACCAGCAGGAAGACAGGGCTACCTGGCGAGCAGTACTTC. Translated: CATSRKTGLPGEQYF.

This clonotype appeared many times. The CDR3 coding sequence is TGTGCCAGCAGTTTACTAGCGGGGGACGTTGCGGGGGCCAAAAACATTCAGTACTTC. Protein product: CASSLLAGDVAGAKNIQYF. The chain carries TRBV27 and TRBJ2-4; 10 bases match TRBD2. Germline loops: CDR1 MNHEY, CDR2 SMNVEV (reference sequence). The CDR3 has 19 residues. With V trimmed by 2 bases and J by 1 base, 11 bases remained unmatched.

V gene TRBV15 combines with J gene TRBJ2-5; TRBD1 matches 7 bases. CDR3 length: 15 amino acids. Germline V gives CDR1 LNHNV, CDR2 YYDKDF (reference sequence). J gave up 9 bases and V 4 bases, and 14 bases lay outside the gene matches. The CDR3 here is CATSKDLQGPKAQYF. DNA for the CDR3: TGTGCCACCAGCAAAGACTTACAGGGGCCTAAGGCCCAGTACTTC.

This clonotype has a handful of counts. This chain uses TRBV25-1 with TRBJ2-7; D may match TRBD1 or TRBD2 (6 bases each). In germline, CDR1 is MGHDK, CDR2 SYGVNS. V was pared by 6 bases and J by 6 bases, with 9 bases between. The CDR3 runs to 11 residues. The CDR3, as DNA: TGTGCCAGCAGGACGGGGGCCGAGCAGTACTTC. Amino acid sequence: CASRTGAEQYF.

This clonotype occurred a few times. V and J are TRBV12-3 or TRBV12-4 and TRBJ2-7; TRBD1 matches at 9 bases. The CDR3 sequence is 15 residues long. J gave up 3 bases and V 6 bases, and 9 bases lay outside the gene matches. The DNA for the CDR3 is TGTGCCAGCAGACGCGACAGGGGGGACGACTACGAGCAGTACTTC. This sequence encodes CASRRDRGDDYEQYF.

This clonotype was counted many times. The V gene is TRBV6-1, the J gene TRBJ2-4; the D gene is possibly TRBD2 (5 bases). V was trimmed by 6 bases and J by 6 bases, leaving 15 bases between them. Per germline, CDR1 MNHNS and CDR2 SASEGT. The CDR3 is made up of 14 amino acids. As DNA, the CDR3 is TGTGCCAGCAGCCCCGCGGGCGGCGGAAACATTCAGTACTTC. Its translation: CASSPAGGGNIQYF.

The table lists this clonotype with a few counts. V is TRBV20-1 and J is TRBJ2-6; D is undetermined. The CDR3 is 13 residues long. Per germline, CDR1 DFQATT and CDR2 SNEGSKA (reference sequence). Trimming removed 6 bases at V and 0 bases at J, with 6 bases between. The CDR3 is CSARSSGANVLTF. For the CDR3, the DNA is TGCAGTGCCCGTAGCTCTGGGGCCAACGTCCTGACTTTC.

V is TRBV12-3 or TRBV12-4 and J is TRBJ2-5; 9 nucleotides match TRBD1. V shed 1 base and J 5 bases; nucleotides not matched to a gene: 5. CDR3 length: 15 amino acids. CDR3: CASSLGDRVRETQYF. The CDR3, as DNA: TGTGCCAGCAGTTTAGGGGACAGGGTAAGGGAGACCCAGTACTTC.

The V gene is TRBV7-7, the J gene TRBJ2-1; D perhaps matches TRBD1 (5 bases). Trimming cost V 4 bases and J 5 bases, with 15 bases left between them. Per the germline V gene, CDR1 is SSHAT and CDR2 is FNYEAQ (reference sequence). The CDR3 contains 15 residues. This CDR3 reads CASSSGDSLNNEQFF. The CDR3, as DNA: TGTGCCAGCAGCTCCGGCGACAGCTTAAACAATGAGCAGTTCTTC.

V gene TRBV5-5 combines with J gene TRBJ2-3, with 7 bases matching TRBD2. The CDR3 sequence is 16 residues long. Losses at the gene ends were 0 bases for V and 6 bases for J; bases not matched to a gene: 10. The germline V gene encodes CDR1 SGHKS and CDR2 YYEKEE (reference sequence). This CDR3 is CASSLEDGTIRDTQYF. CDR3 nucleotides: TGTGCCAGCAGCTTGGAGGACGGGACTATACGCGATACGCAGTATTTT.

Notes on this clonotype: At one end, the junction sequence differs from germline, possibly due to a read error. The chain couples TRBV20-1 to TRBJ1-5; possibly TRBD1 for D (5 bases). CDR1 is DFQATT, CDR2 SNEGSKA, per germline (reference sequence). The CDR3 contains 15 residues. The CDR3 loop is CSARGERVGNQPQHF. CDR3 DNA sequence: TGCAGTGCCAGAGGGGAGCGGGTGGGGAATCAGCCCCAGCATTTT.

This clonotype was detected many times. V and J are TRBV7-2 and TRBJ2-1; D is unclear. The CDR3 covers 15 residues. Germline CDR1 is SGHTA and CDR2 is FQGNSA. V lost 5 bases and J 4 bases, leaving 15 bases between the germline ends. DNA of the CDR3: TGTGCCAGCAGCCCAGAAGGCGGTAGATACAATGAGCAGTTCTTC. Translated, it gives CASSPEGGRYNEQFF.

This clonotype was observed at least ten times. The chain has TRBV29-1 and TRBJ1-2; D ambiguous. Germline V gene lookup returns CDR1 SQVTM and CDR2 ANQGSEA. This CDR3 has 11 amino acids. The V end lost 4 bases, the J end lost 4 bases, and 7 bases lay between the germline ends. The CDR3 is CSVGYLYGYTF. In DNA form, the CDR3 reads TGCAGCGTTGGTTACCTCTATGGCTACACCTTC.

The chain has TRBV2 and TRBJ1-3; the D is unclear. Trimming took 1 base from V and 6 from J, leaving 7 bases between them. The V gene's germline CDR1 is SNHLY and CDR2 FYNNEI. The CDR3 is 13 amino acids. The chain's CDR3 is CASSEGLENTIYF. In DNA, the CDR3 is TGTGCCAGCAGTGAAGGGTTGGAAAACACCATATATTTT. The full variable domain, in which reference TRBV2 and TRBJ1-3 provide the parts outside the CDR3, is EPEVTQTPSHQVTQMGQEVILRCVPISNHLYFYWYRQILGQKVEFLVSFYNNEISEKSEIFDDQFSVERPDGSNFTLKIRSTKLEDSAMYFCASSEGLENTIYFGEGSWLTVV.

This chain uses TRBV3-1 with TRBJ2-1, with TRBD1 matching over 7 bases. V was clipped by 4 bases and J by 8 bases; unmatched bases: 11. The CDR3 runs to 15 residues. Germline V gene sequence: CDR1 LGHDT, CDR2 YNNKEL (reference sequence). CDR3 amino acids: CASSPTGSMGYEQFF. CDR3 bases: TGTGCCAGCAGCCCGACAGGGAGCATGGGCTATGAGCAGTTCTTC.

The V and J genes are TRBV7-6 and TRBJ2-2; 8 nucleotides align to TRBD1. This CDR3 contains 16 residues. The V and J ends lost 2 bases and 4 bases, in that order; junction bases with no gene match: 6. Per the germline V gene, CDR1 is SGHVS and CDR2 is FNYEAQ. The CDR3 DNA is TGTGCCAGCAGCTTATCAGGACAGGGTGGCACCGGGGAGCTGTTTTTT. Translating it yields CASSLSGQGGTGELFF. The full variable domain, in which reference TRBV7-6 and TRBJ2-2 provide the parts outside the CDR3, is GAGVSQSPRYKVTKRGQDVALRCDPISGHVSLYWYRQALGQGPEFLTYFNYEAQQDKSGLPNDRFSAERPEGSISTLTIQRTEQRDSAMYRCASSLSGQGGTGELFFGEGSRLTVL.

This clonotype was counted ten times or more. The chain employs TRBV2 and TRBJ2-7; TRBD1 matches at 9 bases. This CDR3 has 13 residues. V lost 10 bases to trimming and J lost 6 bases; unmatched junction nucleotides: 10. Germline assignment: CDR1 SNHLY and CDR2 FYNNEI. The CDR3 nucleotides are TGTGCCAAGAACATTCGACAGGGGGGCGAGCAGTACTTC. Translating gives CAKNIRQGGEQYF. The variable domain in full, completed from reference TRBV2 and TRBJ2-7, reads EPEVTQTPSHQVTQMGQEVILRCVPISNHLYFYWYRQILGQKVEFLVSFYNNEISEKSEIFDDQFSVERPDGSNFTLKIRSTKLEDSAMYFCAKNIRQGGEQYFGPGTRLTVT.

The chain carries TRBV6-2 or TRBV6-3 and TRBJ2-7; D remains ambiguous. Germline V lookup: CDR1 MNHEY, CDR2 SVGEGT. The V and J ends lost 5 bases and 0 bases respectively, with 17 bases between them. The CDR3 extends over 16 amino acids. CDR3 in amino acids: CASSTPQAASSYEQYF. CDR3 bases: TGTGCCAGCAGTACCCCCCAGGCAGCGAGCTCCTACGAGCAGTACTTC.

Here the CDR3 reads CASSLLIRGTGTGELFF. DNA for the CDR3: TGTGCCAGCAGCTTATTAATCCGGGGAACTGGTACCGGGGAGCTGTTTTTT. This sequence joins TRBV7-8 and TRBJ2-2, with a weak D call TRBD2 (5 bases). Germline-derived CDR1 and CDR2 are SGHVS and FQNEAQ. Deletions cut 2 bases from V and 5 bases from J, with 18 bases between. There are 17 residues in the CDR3.

This clonotype was counted only a few times. The V call is TRBV5-1, the J call TRBJ2-6; 8 bases agree with TRBD1. This CDR3 has 18 residues. The germline CDR1 and CDR2 sequences are SGHRS and YFSETQ. V shed 3 bases and J 0 bases; nucleotides not matched to a gene: 8. CDR3 sequence (DNA): TGCGCCAGCAGCTGGGGACAGGTGGTTCCCTCTGGGGCCAACGTCCTGACTTTC. Translation gives CASSWGQVVPSGANVLTF.

The chain recombines TRBV5-1 with TRBJ2-1; TRBD1 aligns across 9 bases. The V gene's germline CDR1 is SGHRS and CDR2 YFSETQ. This CDR3 comprises 13 residues. Losses at the gene ends were 3 bases for V and 7 bases for J; bases not matched to a gene: 2. The CDR3 nucleotides are TGCGCCAGCAGCTCGACAGGGGGGAATGAGCAGTTCTTC. Translated: CASSSTGGNEQFF.

In this sample, this clonotype turned up a few times. This sequence joins TRBV5-1 and TRBJ2-3; possibly TRBD2 for D (6 bases). V was pared by 4 bases and J by 7 bases, with 13 bases between. Germline V CDR1 and CDR2: SGHRS, YFSETQ. There are 13 residues in the CDR3. The CDR3 region has the DNA TGCGCCAGCAGCGACCGACTAGTCCATACGCAGTATTTT. Translated, it gives CASSDRLVHTQYF.

This clonotype was observed a few times. This chain uses TRBV12-3 or TRBV12-4 with TRBJ2-7; TRBD2 is a possible D gene (6 bases). Trimming left V 4 bases short and J 6 bases short, with 13 bases between. CDR3 size: 13 residues. The CDR3 nucleotides are TGTGCCAGCAGTTCCTCGGTGGGGGGCGAGCAGTACTTC. Protein sequence: CASSSSVGGEQYF.

The chain links TRBV25-1 to TRBJ2-5; perhaps D is TRBD1 or TRBD2 (5 bases each). V lost 5 bases and J 6 bases, leaving 10 bases between the germline ends. This CDR3 region has 12 residues. In germline, CDR1 is MGHDK, CDR2 SYGVNS. The CDR3, as DNA: TGTGCCAGCAGTCCAGAGGGGCAGACCCAGTACTTC. Protein sequence: CASSPEGQTQYF.

This clonotype was recorded a few times. The rearrangement links TRBV5-1 to TRBJ2-7; 11 bases match TRBD1. Losses at the gene ends were 4 bases for V and 3 bases for J; bases not matched to a gene: 6. The germline gives CDR1 SGHRS, CDR2 YFSETQ. CDR3 length: 15 residues. CDR3 DNA: TGCGCCAGCAGCGAAGGGACAGGGGGTTTCTACGAGCAGTACTTC. It encodes CASSEGTGGFYEQYF.

The chain has TRBV6-2 or TRBV6-3 and TRBJ2-3; D is tentatively TRBD1 or TRBD2 (5 bases each). The CDR3 extends over 13 amino acids. Per the germline V gene, CDR1 is MNHEY and CDR2 is SVGEGT. Trimming pared 6 bases from V and 10 bases from J, leaving 17 bases between. CDR3 loop: CASSINRSRAQYF. The CDR3 coding sequence is TGTGCCAGCAGCATAAACAGGTCGCGGGCGCAGTATTTT.

This clonotype was detected a few times. The chain recombines TRBV7-9 with TRBJ1-2; the match to TRBD1 covers 7 bases. The CDR3 runs to 13 residues. Trimming cost V 5 bases and J 6 bases; bases outside gene matches: 6. CDR1 is SEHNR and CDR2 is FQNEAQ in the germline V gene (reference sequence). The CDR3 coding sequence is TGTGCCAGCAGCCCGACAGGGTACAATGGCTACACCTTC. It encodes CASSPTGYNGYTF.

This clonotype has only one observation. V gene TRBV5-1 combines with J gene TRBJ1-2, with unresolved D. The V gene's germline CDR1 is SGHRS and CDR2 YFSETQ. This CDR3 comprises 13 residues. The V and J ends lost 4 bases and 4 bases respectively, with 11 bases between them. CDR3 sequence reads: CASSQTRFYGYTF. The CDR3 coding sequence is TGCGCCAGCAGCCAGACAAGGTTCTATGGCTACACCTTC.

This clonotype was counted at least ten times. The genes are TRBV28 and TRBJ2-7; 13 bases are shared with TRBD2. CDR3 length: 16 amino acids. Trimming removed 7 bases from V and 4 bases from J; junction bases left unmatched: 10. Germline CDR1 MDHEN, CDR2 SYDVKM. The CDR3 coding sequence is TGTGCCAGCAAACCGGTAGGACTAGCGGGAGTATACGAGCAGTACTTC. Its translation is CASKPVGLAGVYEQYF.